This TCR beta chain was sequenced in a study of cytomegalovirus exposure and HLA in healthy donors. Study-wide findings and caveats: Certain indistinguishable V segments, among them TRBV6-2 and TRBV6-3, were excluded. In a later analysis, donors in an Asian-associated ancestry cluster reportedly had fewer N-insertions in productive TCRs than the cohort mean. It was shown in a later analysis that HLA-associated TCR beta chains were more clonally expanded than other, equally common chains.

13 Jbeta primers and 60 Vbeta primers were used for the PCR. Profiling relied on immunoSEQ multiplex PCR, and the TCRdb table lists in-frame clones only, not all of them. Of 120,000 or so clones listed, 70% to 75% are singletons. Comments on this clone: Its specificity is unknown.

CDR3 length: 14 residues. Germline V CDR1 and CDR2: SGHDN, FVKESK. Trimming cost V 1 base and J 8 bases; bases outside gene matches: 4. V is TRBV14 and J is TRBJ1-3, with TRBD1 matching 8 bases. The sequenced sample consisted of PBMCs. The clonotype comes from a woman between 40 and 55 years old in good health and CMV-seronegative. The CDR3 here is CASSQVGQGDTIYF. The CDR3 nucleotides are TGTGCCAGCAGCCAAGTAGGACAGGGAGACACCATATATTTT.